In this sample, the clone carrying this TCR beta chain turned up a few times. This specimen comes from a study of T cells in Graves' hyperthyroidism and ophthalmopathy. Clinical symptoms, serum thyroxine and TRAb, thyroid ultrasound and orbital computed tomography together formed the diagnostic basis. Trimming pared 11 bases from V and 2 bases from J, leaving 9 bases between. This CDR3 is 11 amino acids long. Germline values: CDR1 ENHRY, CDR2 SYGVKD. Amplification of TCR beta CDR3 regions was performed using RNA transcripts as template. HTBI primers drove first-round RT-PCR of the TCR CDR3. In TCRdb, the multiplex PCR reads were re-called with MiXCR into one record per CDR3 protein. This table holds approximately 590,000 distinct CDR3 sequences, around 16% found once.

Sequences were obtained from blood. This clonotype originated in a woman in her thirties with Graves' hyperthyroidism. The gene calls are TRBV10-3 and TRBJ1-2; D uncertain. The CDR3 loop reads CACGGNYGYTF. The CDR3 region has the DNA TGTGCCTGCGGTGGAAACTATGGCTACACCTTC.